This section outlines one T cell receptor (beta chain) sequence together with its context. Its target is unknown. This entry is derived from a study of cytotoxic CD8 clonotypes in ibrutinib-treated CLL. Study details: Enrolment comprised around 11 relapsed/refractory and 15 treatment-naive patients; 17 were IGHV unmutated. Patients gave response samples after a median around twelve months of treatment, range 6 to 36.

Roughly 1.8 micrograms of genomic DNA (from cryopreserved PBMCs) were used for TCR beta libraries. Profiling relied on immunoSEQ multiplex PCR, and the TCRdb table lists in-frame clones only, not all of them. The sample includes about 40,000 clones, around 70% seen only once; the top ten take 10%. Study-wide findings and caveats: In comparison with age-matched healthy donors, baseline clonality was higher and tracked circulating CD8+ T-cell counts.

The starting material was PBMCs, obtained at disease progression, from a patient treated with ibrutinib. The sequence came from a human donor with chronic lymphocytic leukemia.

The DNA of the CDR3 is TGTGCCAGCTCCCCGCTCGCCGGGGTAGATACGCAGTATTTT. It is translated as CASSPLAGVDTQYF. The rearrangement links TRBV7-8 to TRBJ2-3; D may be TRBD2 (5 bases). Trimming left V 8 bases short and J 5 bases short, with 17 bases between. CDR1 and CDR2 from the germline V gene are SGHVS and FQNEAQ. The CDR3 length is 14 residues.